Below are 10 T cell receptor beta chains sequenced from a single sample in a study of Graves' ophthalmopathy and Graves' hyperthyroidism. The authors amplified TCR beta CDR3 regions, and they did so from RNA transcripts for repertoire sequencing. Investigators did first-round RT-PCR with HTBI primers, then second-round multiplex PCR. MiXCR, applied by TCRdb to the multiplex PCR reads, yields one record per CDR3 protein. The table includes around 670,000 distinct CDR3 sequences, 40% detected once. The sequenced sample consisted of peripheral blood. Source of these receptors: an adult man with Graves' ophthalmopathy.

The chain recombines TRBV4-2 with TRBJ2-7; D possibly corresponds to TRBD2 (6 bases). V lost 0 bases, J lost 3 bases, and 12 bases lay in between. The V gene's germline CDR1 is LGHNA and CDR2 YNFKEQ. CDR3 length: 15 residues. CDR3 amino acids: CASSQDPGVGYEQYF. The CDR3 DNA reads TGTGCCAGCAGCCAAGATCCGGGGGTCGGCTACGAGCAGTACTTC.

This clonotype occurred a few times. The chain has TRBV10-3 and TRBJ2-3; D gene unclear. The CDR3 has 13 amino acids. V gave up 3 bases and J gave up 5 bases, with 9 bases separating them. Per the germline V gene, CDR1 is ENHRY and CDR2 is SYGVKD. The CDR3 region has the DNA TGTGCCATCAGTGATTTGCGAGGAGATACGCAGTATTTT. This codes for CAISDLRGDTQYF.

V gene TRBV7-3 combines with J gene TRBJ2-5; no firm D call. Germline V gene lookup returns CDR1 SGHTA and CDR2 FQGTGA. Deletions cut 5 bases from V and 4 bases from J, with 14 bases between. The length of the CDR3 is 14 residues. Written as DNA, the CDR3 is TGTGCCAGCAGCGCATCTGGAATTGGAGAGACCCAGTACTTC. Residues: CASSASGIGETQYF.

The chain carries TRBV6-1 and TRBJ1-1; D call uncertain. Trimming shortened V by 8 bases and J by 4 bases, and 14 bases separated the two germline ends. Per germline, CDR1 MNHNS and CDR2 SASEGT. The CDR3 covers 13 residues. The CDR3, as DNA: TGTGCCAGCCGGAAGCCACGGAGCACTGAAGCTTTCTTT. This sequence encodes CASRKPRSTEAFF.

This clonotype was counted ten times or more. The CDR3 DNA reads TGTGCCACCAGCAGGGTCTTCCGACGGACAGGGGTCTATGGCTACACCTTC. Protein product: CATSRVFRRTGVYGYTF. This chain uses TRBV15 with TRBJ1-2; 9 bases align to TRBD1. The CDR3 loop spans 17 amino acids. CDR1 is LNHNV, CDR2 YYDKDF, per germline (reference sequence). V lost 3 bases, J lost 4 bases, and 12 bases stayed unmatched.

CDR3 region: CASSQGRDQTRETQYF. The CDR3 nucleotides are TGTGCCAGCAGCCAAGGGCGGGACCAGACGAGAGAGACCCAGTACTTC. The chain recombines TRBV4-2 with TRBJ2-5; a possible D gene is TRBD2 (6 bases). This CDR3 has 16 residues. V lost 1 base and J lost 4, with 16 bases in between. Germline V lookup: CDR1 LGHNA, CDR2 YNFKEQ.

This sequence joins TRBV19 and TRBJ2-7, with 7 bases fitting TRBD2. V shed 3 bases and J 2 bases; nucleotides not matched to a gene: 4. Germline values: CDR1 LNHDA, CDR2 SQIVND (reference sequence). The CDR3 spans 14 residues. The CDR3, as DNA: TGTGCCAGTAGTATCGGGACTAAAGCCTACGAGCAGTACTTC. This translates into CASSIGTKAYEQYF. Based on the CDR3 plus reference TRBV19 and TRBJ2-7, the full variable domain is DGGITQSPKYLFRKEGQNVTLSCEQNLNHDAMYWYRQDPGQGLRLIYYSQIVNDFQKGDIAEGYSVSREKKESFPLTVTSAQKNPTAFYLCASSIGTKAYEQYFGPGTRLTVT.

The J gene is TRBJ2-7, the V gene TRBV7-9; TRBD1 matches at 11 bases. Per germline, CDR1 SEHNR and CDR2 FQNEAQ (reference sequence). The CDR3 has 17 amino acids. The J segment lost 5 bases and the V segment lost 5 bases, leaving 14 bases of the junction unmatched. CDR3 region: CASSLGGHGTGGNEQYF. The CDR3 region has the DNA TGTGCCAGCAGCCTCGGCGGCCACGGGACAGGGGGTAACGAGCAGTACTTC.

The rearrangement links TRBV7-2 to TRBJ1-3; D gene unclear. Trimming left V 4 bases short and J 1 base short, with 14 bases between. Germline CDR1 is SGHTA and CDR2 is FQGNSA. This CDR3 is 16 amino acids long. CDR3 sequence: CASSSRVILSGNTIYF. The CDR3 DNA reads as TGTGCCAGCAGCTCCCGGGTGATTTTGTCTGGAAACACCATATATTTT.

The rearrangement links TRBV19 to TRBJ1-5, with TRBD1 identical over 8 bases. Trimming removed 5 bases from V and 0 bases from J; junction bases left unmatched: 6. Germline V gene sequence: CDR1 LNHDA, CDR2 SQIVND (reference sequence). This CDR3 spans 16 amino acids. CDR3 residues: CASSRDRSYSNQPQHF. The CDR3 bases are TGTGCCAGTAGTCGGGACAGGAGTTATAGCAATCAGCCCCAGCATTTT. Based on the CDR3 plus reference TRBV19 and TRBJ1-5, the full variable domain is DGGITQSPKYLFRKEGQNVTLSCEQNLNHDAMYWYRQDPGQGLRLIYYSQIVNDFQKGDIAEGYSVSREKKESFPLTVTSAQKNPTAFYLCASSRDRSYSNQPQHFGDGTRLSIL.